This T cell receptor (beta chain) was sequenced during a study of Ad26.COV2.S vaccination and SARS-CoV-2 variants. Whole-study findings and limits: An underestimation of total T cell responses may have resulted from the TCR breadth and depth analyses. Marked by substantial breadth, spike-specific CD8+ and CD4+ T cell responses were reportedly seen after vaccination.

Details on this clone: Antigen unknown.

This CDR3 has 11 residues. Trimming left V 5 bases short and J 0 bases short, with 1 base between. CDR1 and CDR2 (germline): SEHNR, FQNEAQ (reference sequence). The treatment is: about 20 received Ad26.COV2.S at low or high dose, single or two shots; about 5 received placebo; per-sample allocation not given. The samples date from day 63 after the first vaccine or placebo injection. The administered vaccine (an Ad26 vector) expressed Wuhan-strain SARS-CoV-2 spike. Measured with immunoSEQ multiplex PCR; TCRdb has only the in-frame clones, and not every one. This sample has 300,000 to 400,000 clones, with approximately 80% found just once.

The rearrangement joins TRBV7-9 to TRBJ2-5; D is ambiguous. This sequence originates from a person aged 18-65 years who received the Ad26.COV2.S COVID-19 vaccine or a placebo. Source: peripheral blood, taken in a trial of Ad26.COV2.S vaccine versus placebo. The DNA of the CDR3 is TGTGCCAGCAGCAACCAAGAGACCCAGTACTTC. Its translation: CASSNQETQYF.